Listed below are T cell receptor beta chains from one sample, sequenced in a study of blood T cell repertoires in COVID-19. TCRdb's table, derived via immunoSEQ multiplex PCR, lists solely in-frame clones and lacks some. In the table there are approximately 480,000 clones, roughly 90% of which are singletons. Sequenced sample: PBMCs or T cells enriched from blood (not recorded which). Receptors originate from a young woman who had recovered from COVID-19. The CDR3 runs from the conserved cysteine through the conserved F or W. Fields, in order: V gene, clone size, J gene, D gene, CDR3 protein, CDR3 DNA. D genes are given only for firm matches. For some rows the clone size is stated as once, few or many, or as a class when expanded; others skip it.

>TRBV6-5|few|TRBJ2-1|.
CASSYGSGEQFF
TGTGCCAGCAGTTACGGCAGCGGAGAGCAGTTCTTC
>TRBV3-1/TRBV3-2|.|TRBJ1-4|.
CASSQSRGANEKLFF
TGTGCCAGCAGCCAAAGTCGGGGGGCTAATGAAAAACTGTTTTTT
>TRBV11-2|.|TRBJ2-3|.
CASSLRGRHTQYF
TGTGCCAGCAGCTTAAGGGGCCGACATACGCAGTATTTT
>TRBV5-1|.|TRBJ2-1|.
CASSLEAVYNEQFF
TGCGCCAGCAGCTTGGAGGCGGTTTACAATGAGCAGTTCTTC
>TRBV5-6|.|TRBJ2-2|.
CASSLLLAAPNTGELFF
TGTGCCAGCAGCTTACTTCTCGCCGCACCTAACACCGGGGAGCTGTTTTTT
>TRBV18|.|TRBJ2-5|.
CASSAQGQQETQYF
TGTGCCAGCTCAGCCCAGGGTCAACAAGAGACCCAGTACTTC
>TRBV27|.|TRBJ2-7|.
CASSEQGPYEQYF
TGTGCCAGCAGCGAACAGGGACCCTACGAGCAGTACTTC
>TRBV10-1|.|TRBJ2-2|.
CASSFESNTGELFF
TGCGCCAGCAGTTTCGAGAGTAACACCGGGGAGCTGTTTTTT
>TRBV5-1|few|TRBJ1-6|TRBD1
CASRPTGTGLVRSNSPLHF
TGCGCCAGCAGGCCGACCGGGACAGGGTTAGTCCGCTCGAATTCACCCCTCCACTTT
>TRBV5-1|few|TRBJ2-1|.
CASSPRVGGSSNEQFF
TGCGCCAGCAGCCCCAGGGTGGGGGGAAGTTCCAATGAGCAGTTCTTC
>TRBV2|.|TRBJ2-2|.
CASGHGELFF
TGTGCCAGCGGCCACGGGGAGCTGTTTTTT
>TRBV28|many|TRBJ2-7|.
CASSLMGPYEQYF
TGTGCCAGCAGTTTAATGGGGCCCTACGAGCAGTACTTC
>TRBV10-3|.|TRBJ2-3|.
CATSVGPLQASTDTQYF
TGTGCCACCTCCGTAGGGCCTTTACAGGCTTCCACAGATACGCAGTATTTT
>TRBV28|.|TRBJ1-5|.
CASSLGNPEDQPQHF
TGTGCCAGCAGTCTGGGTAATCCGGAGGATCAGCCCCAGCATTTT
>TRBV7-9|.|TRBJ1-2|TRBD1
CASSQGTGATRTYGYTF
TGTGCCAGCAGCCAGGGGACAGGGGCCACCAGAACCTATGGCTACACCTTC
>TRBV7-9|.|TRBJ1-6|TRBD1
CASSFAGGNSPLHF
TGTGCCAGCAGCTTCGCAGGGGGTAATTCACCCCTCCACTTT
>TRBV19|.|TRBJ2-7|.
CASSTGGGEQYF
TGTGCCAGTAGTACGGGGGGCGGCGAGCAGTACTTC
>TRBV27|.|TRBJ1-6|.
CASSVDSYNSPLHF
TGTGCCAGCAGTGTGGACAGCTATAATTCACCCCTCCACTTT
>TRBV30|.|TRBJ1-4|.
CALTELSEKLFF
TGTGCCTTGACAGAGTTGAGTGAAAAACTGTTTTTT
>TRBV2|.|TRBJ1-2|.
CASRGAGAGSYTF
TGTGCCAGCAGGGGCGCGGGGGCAGGGAGCTACACCTTC
>TRBV9|once|TRBJ1-1|.
CASSVGNVAGEDTEAFF
TGTGCCAGCAGCGTAGGGAACGTAGCGGGCGAGGACACTGAAGCTTTCTTT
>TRBV5-6|.|TRBJ2-3|TRBD1
CASSTGQADTQYF
TGTGCCAGCAGCACCGGACAGGCCGATACGCAGTATTTT
>TRBV7-3|.|TRBJ1-1|.
CASSSYSNAEAFF
TGTGCCAGCAGCTCGTACTCGAACGCTGAAGCTTTCTTT
>TRBV6-5|.|TRBJ2-7|TRBD1
CASSLDRGSYEQYF
TGTGCCAGCAGCCTAGACAGGGGATCATACGAGCAGTACTTC
>TRBV6-5|.|TRBJ1-3|.
CASSEQGSGNTIYF
TGTGCCAGCAGCGAGCAGGGGTCTGGAAACACCATATATTTT
>TRBV3-1/TRBV3-2|.|TRBJ2-3|TRBD2
CASSQDLMVAGALTDTQYF
TGTGCCAGCAGCCAAGATTTAATGGTAGCGGGGGCCCTAACAGATACGCAGTATTTT
>TRBV7-9|.|TRBJ2-3|.
CASSLGQAENTDTQYF
TGTGCCAGCAGCTTAGGACAGGCCGAGAACACAGATACGCAGTATTTT
>TRBV27|.|TRBJ1-5|.
CASRTGFLRDSDQPQHF
TGTGCCAGCAGGACGGGCTTTTTGAGGGACTCGGATCAGCCCCAGCATTTT
>TRBV15|.|TRBJ2-7|TRBD2
CATSRGRPGGDEQYF
TGTGCCACCAGCAGAGGTAGGCCGGGGGGTGACGAGCAGTACTTC
>TRBV19|once|TRBJ1-5|.
CASSVTGIQPQHF
TGTGCCAGTAGTGTCACAGGGATCCAGCCCCAGCATTTT
>TRBV19|.|TRBJ1-1|.
CASSTQQGTEAFF
TGTGCCAGTAGTACTCAACAGGGAACTGAAGCTTTCTTT
>TRBV11-1|once|TRBJ2-7|.
CASSLQGTPYEQYF
TGTGCCAGCAGCTTACAGGGTACCCCCTACGAGCAGTACTTC
>TRBV30|.|TRBJ1-1|.
CAWSVTVERAFF
TGTGCCTGGAGTGTGACAGTAGAGAGAGCTTTCTTT
>TRBV4-1|.|TRBJ1-3|.
CASSQDDAKAPRISRNTIYF
TGCGCCAGCAGCCAAGATGATGCTAAGGCGCCGCGGATCTCAAGAAACACCATATATTTT
>TRBV11-2|.|TRBJ1-4|TRBD1
CASSPLRDSREKLFF
TGTGCCAGCAGCCCTCTCAGGGACAGCCGAGAAAAACTGTTTTTT
>TRBV5-4|.|TRBJ1-4|.
CASSLANGREIEKLFF
TGTGCCAGCAGCTTGGCGAATGGAAGGGAGATAGAAAAACTGTTTTTT
>TRBV27|.|TRBJ1-6|.
CASINQDSPLHF
TGTGCCAGCATTAATCAGGATTCACCCCTCCACTTT
>TRBV28|.|TRBJ1-2|TRBD1
CASSLWRGLGYGYTF
TGTGCCAGCAGTTTATGGAGGGGGCTGGGCTATGGCTACACCTTC
>TRBV5-5|.|TRBJ2-5|.
CASSLYGPNQETQYF
TGTGCCAGCAGCTTGTATGGGCCTAACCAAGAGACCCAGTACTTC
>TRBV24-1|.|TRBJ2-3|.
CATSSRTSTDTQYF
TGTGCCACCAGTTCCCGGACTAGCACAGATACGCAGTATTTT
>TRBV30|.|TRBJ1-2|.
CAWSIVWASYGYTF
TGTGCCTGGAGTATCGTGTGGGCCTCCTATGGCTACACCTTC
>TRBV6-5|once|TRBJ1-2|TRBD1
CASSSGQGDGYTF
TGTGCCAGCAGTTCGGGACAGGGCGATGGCTACACCTTC
>TRBV6-5|.|TRBJ2-5|.
CASSYREQETQYF
TGTGCCAGCAGTTACCGGGAACAAGAGACCCAGTACTTC
>TRBV2|.|TRBJ2-6|.
CASKEGQLTGANVLTF
TGTGCCAGCAAGGAGGGGCAGTTAACTGGGGCCAACGTCCTGACTTTC
>TRBV5-1|.|TRBJ2-3|.
CASSFYAIREDTQYF
TGCGCCAGCAGCTTTTACGCGATTCGAGAAGATACGCAGTATTTT
>TRBV18|.|TRBJ1-1|TRBD1
CASSEITGGLNTEAFF
TGTGCCAGCTCTGAGATAACAGGGGGCCTGAACACTGAAGCTTTCTTT
>TRBV7-2|.|TRBJ1-2|.
CASSFEQGIGYTF
TGTGCCAGCAGCTTTGAACAGGGAATTGGCTACACCTTC
>TRBV29-1|.|TRBJ2-7|TRBD1
CSVQGELNEQYF
TGCAGCGTCCAGGGGGAGCTGAACGAGCAGTACTTC
>TRBV7-6|.|TRBJ2-2|TRBD2
CASSYMSGVVDTGELFF
TGTGCCAGCAGCTACATGAGCGGGGTAGTCGACACCGGGGAGCTGTTTTTT